The 29 T cell receptor beta chains presented below share a single source sample, sequenced in a study of early T cells in non-severe SARS-CoV-2 infection. TCRdb itself ran the 5' RACE reads through MiXCR, one entry per CDR3 protein. The sample lists around 82,000 distinct CDR3 sequences, around 12% occurring once. The sequencing sample was made of whole blood. The receptors here all came from an adult who was a healthcare worker with PCR-confirmed SARS-CoV-2 infection or an uninfected control (not recorded which).

This clonotype was seen a few times. The V gene is TRBV20-1, the J gene TRBJ1-2; D uncertain. CDR1 is DFQATT, CDR2 SNEGSKA, per germline (reference sequence). The CDR3 covers 12 residues. CDR3 coding DNA: TGCAGCGGAATCGAATCTAACTATGGCTACACCTTC. It is translated as CSGIESNYGYTF.

This clonotype was counted a single time. A much larger clone differs from this one at a single base, so this may be a read error. The V call is TRBV11-2, the J call TRBJ2-1; D unresolved. Germline CDR1 is SGHAT and CDR2 is FQNNGV. Trimming took off 5 bases at V and 7 bases at J, with 12 bases between the two ends. The CDR3 runs to 13 residues. The chain's CDR3 is CASSESLSNEQFF. CDR3 coding DNA: TGTGCCAGCAGCGAGTCCCTCAGTAATGAGCAGTTCTTC.

V usage is TRBV4-1 and J usage is TRBJ2-7, with D hard to call. CDR3 length: 13 amino acids. Trimming stripped 2 bases from V and 3 bases from J, with 8 bases between. Germline CDR1 and CDR2: MGHRA and YSYEKL. The CDR3 DNA follows: TGCGCCAGCAGCCAATCGCTGGACTACGAGCAGTACTTC. It translates to CASSQSLDYEQYF.

This clonotype was seen repeatedly, ten times or more. CDR3 residues: CASGRRPSDTQYF. The CDR3 nucleotides are TGTGCCAGCGGGAGGAGACCCTCAGATACGCAGTATTTT. This chain links TRBV11-2 with TRBJ2-3; D may be TRBD2 (6 bases). CDR3 length: 13 amino acids. The V gene lost 8 bases and the J gene lost 4 bases, with 13 bases spanning the gap. CDR1 is SGHAT, CDR2 FQNNGV, per germline.

This chain connects TRBV6-5 to TRBJ2-5; 10 positions match TRBD2. V lost 0 bases and J lost 2; bases outside the gene matches: 0. CDR1 and CDR2 (germline): MNHEY, SVGAGI. The CDR3 has 15 amino acids. This chain's CDR3 is CASSYSLAGQETQYF. The CDR3 nucleotides are TGTGCCAGCAGTTACTCACTAGCGGGACAAGAGACCCAGTACTTC.

The rearrangement uses TRBV2 and TRBJ1-6; D might be TRBD1 (5 bases). Germline V lookup: CDR1 SNHLY, CDR2 FYNNEI. This CDR3 is built from 13 residues. The V gene lost 4 bases and the J gene lost 10 bases, with 11 bases spanning the gap. The DNA of the CDR3 is TGTGCCAGCAGTGGGGGCCGAGACTCACCCCTCCACTTT. The encoded protein is CASSGGRDSPLHF.

This clonotype has only a few counts. V gene TRBV20-1 combines with J gene TRBJ2-3; 9 positions agree with TRBD2. This CDR3 spans 13 amino acids. V shed 2 bases and J 6 bases; nucleotides not matched to a gene: 3. The germline gives CDR1 DFQATT, CDR2 SNEGSKA (reference sequence). The CDR3 DNA sequence: TGCAGTGCTAGAAGCGGGAGGCACGATACGCAGTATTTT. Protein sequence: CSARSGRHDTQYF.

CDR3 protein: CASSRDRAAGYTF. DNA for the CDR3: TGTGCCAGCAGCCGCGACAGGGCAGCGGGCTACACCTTC. V and J are TRBV5-4 and TRBJ1-2; TRBD1 agrees at 7 bases. The CDR3 is 13 residues long. Trimming took 4 bases from V and 8 from J; bases not matched to a gene: 8. CDR1 and CDR2 from the germline V gene are SGHNT and YYREEE (reference sequence).

In its sample, this clonotype was seen a few times. The chain couples TRBV7-6 to TRBJ1-5; D gene unclear. Trimming took 1 base from V and 7 from J, leaving 8 bases between them. The germline CDR1 and CDR2 sequences are SGHVS and FNYEAQ. The CDR3 consists of 13 residues. The CDR3 sequence is CASSLGAGQPQHF. The CDR3 DNA follows: TGTGCCAGCAGCTTAGGGGCGGGACAGCCCCAGCATTTT.

In this sample, this clonotype turned up a few times. This rearrangement joins TRBV12-3 or TRBV12-4 to TRBJ1-5; no firm D call. V was cut by 6 bases and J by 3 bases, with 9 bases left in between. The CDR3 consists of 13 residues. The CDR3: CASRGSINQPQHF. Here the CDR3 DNA reads TGTGCCAGCAGGGGGTCGATCAATCAGCCCCAGCATTTT.

Notes on this clonotype: A much bigger clone sits one base away, suggesting this may be a read error. The rearrangement links TRBV15 to TRBJ2-1; TRBD2 agrees at 11 bases. This CDR3 contains 15 residues. Germline V gene sequence: CDR1 LNHNV, CDR2 YYDKDF (reference sequence). CDR3 region: CATSRVGTSGNVQFF. The CDR3 DNA sequence: TGTGCCACCAGCCGAGTGGGGACTAGCGGTAATGTGCAGTTCTTC.

This clonotype was seen many times. CDR3 sequence (DNA): TGTGCCACCAGTGTGGGGACAGACTATGGCTACACCTTC. Its protein product is CATSVGTDYGYTF. This chain links TRBV24-1 with TRBJ1-2, with TRBD1 matching 7 bases. Trimming at V came to 5 bases and at J to 3 bases, leaving 2 bases not matched to a gene. The CDR3 totals 13 residues. Germline lookup yields CDR1 KGHDR and CDR2 SFDVKD.

There are a few counts of this clonotype. The rearrangement uses TRBV20-1 and TRBJ1-2; 7 nucleotides agree with TRBD1. Looked up from germline, CDR1 is DFQATT and CDR2 is SNEGSKA (reference sequence). V was pared by 6 bases and J by 5 bases, with 6 bases of the junction left unmatched. The CDR3 is made up of 12 amino acids. The DNA for the CDR3 is TGCAGTGCAAGGGACAGCTATTATGGCTACACCTTC. It encodes CSARDSYYGYTF.

This clonotype has only a few counts. The chain links TRBV5-1 to TRBJ2-1; no reliable D call. This CDR3 comprises 15 residues. Germline loops: CDR1 SGHRS, CDR2 YFSETQ. Trimming left V 2 bases short and J 0 bases short, with 9 bases between. The CDR3 DNA sequence: TGCGCCAGCAGCTTAACATGGATCTCCTACAATGAGCAGTTCTTC. This encodes CASSLTWISYNEQFF.

This clonotype was found a few times. The J gene is TRBJ2-2, the V gene TRBV12-3 or TRBV12-4; weak D call: TRBD2 (6 bases). This CDR3 region has 15 residues. V was pared by 3 bases and J by 6 bases, with 14 bases between. The CDR3 protein is CASSLRRGGAGELFF. In DNA form, the CDR3 reads TGTGCCAGCAGTTTGCGGCGGGGAGGCGCCGGGGAGCTGTTTTTT.

V gene TRBV29-1 combines with J gene TRBJ2-7; no clear D gene. This CDR3 is built from 13 residues. Trimming cost V 2 bases and J 0 bases, with 8 bases left between them. Germline V gives CDR1 SQVTM, CDR2 ANQGSEA. CDR3 bases: TGCAGCGTTGAACAGGCGAGCTCCTACGAGCAGTACTTC. Protein sequence: CSVEQASSYEQYF.

The table lists this clonotype with many counts. V is TRBV29-1 and J is TRBJ2-3; 11 bases fit TRBD2. The CDR3 totals 15 residues. In germline, CDR1 is SQVTM, CDR2 ANQGSEA. Unmatched junction bases numbered 9, after V lost 4 bases and J lost 6 bases. CDR3 sequence reads: CSVGGTSGVLDTQYF. CDR3 bases: TGCAGCGTTGGAGGGACTAGCGGAGTGTTGGATACGCAGTATTTT.

The gene calls are TRBV5-1 and TRBJ2-3; D unclear. Trimming left V 4 bases short and J 5 bases short, with 8 bases between. The germline V gene encodes CDR1 SGHRS and CDR2 YFSETQ. The CDR3 length is 12 residues. This CDR3 reads CASSPDRDTQYF. The CDR3 coding sequence is TGCGCCAGCAGCCCCGATAGAGATACGCAGTATTTT. Supplemented by reference TRBV5-1 and TRBJ2-3, the full variable domain reads KAGVTQTPRYLIKTRGQQVTLSCSPISGHRSVSWYQQTPGQGLQFLFEYFSETQRNKGNFPGRFSGRQFSNSRSEMNVSTLELGDSALYLCASSPDRDTQYFGPGTRLTVL.

The chain uses TRBV28 and TRBJ2-7, with D perhaps TRBD1 or TRBD2 (6 bases each). Germline V gene sequence: CDR1 MDHEN, CDR2 SYDVKM. The ends were cut back, 7 bases at V and 4 bases at J, with 17 bases in the middle. There are 14 residues in the CDR3. The CDR3 DNA is TGTGCCAGCAATTTGGGCACAGGGAGGTACGAGCAGTACTTC. Encoded protein: CASNLGTGRYEQYF.

The chain is built from TRBV28 and TRBJ2-7; D unresolved. V was clipped by 5 bases and J by 9 bases, with 11 bases between them. Germline V CDR1 and CDR2: MDHEN, SYDVKM. The CDR3 is 11 amino acids. The CDR3 DNA reads as TGTGCCAGCAGTGCCCTCCTCGGGCAGTACTTC. Protein: CASSALLGQYF.

This clonotype was seen a handful of times. V usage is TRBV6-6 and J usage is TRBJ2-1, with 8 bases fitting TRBD2. V trimming: 6 bases; J trimming: 9 bases; junction bases outside the gene matches: 25. The CDR3 length is 19 residues. Per the germline V gene, CDR1 is MNHNY and CDR2 is SVGAGI (reference sequence). The CDR3 DNA reads TGTGCCAGCAGGCCATTTCCCCAAAGCGGGAGCGGGTACAATCCTGAGCAGTTCTTC. Its protein product is CASRPFPQSGSGYNPEQFF.

This chain links TRBV27 with TRBJ2-1; no reliable D call. Germline V gene lookup returns CDR1 MNHEY and CDR2 SMNVEV (reference sequence). This CDR3 has 12 amino acids. Trimming removed 5 bases at V and 6 bases at J, with 8 bases between. CDR3 coding DNA: TGTGCCAGCAGTCCGCGTTTCAATGAGCAGTTCTTC. It yields the protein CASSPRFNEQFF.

The chain combines TRBV30 with TRBJ2-7, with TRBD1 matching 7 bases. V was pared by 2 bases and J by 2 bases, with 6 bases of the junction left unmatched. The CDR3 consists of 14 residues. The germline V gene has CDR1 GTSNPN and CDR2 SVGIG (reference sequence). The CDR3 sequence: CAWSKQGWAYEQYF. CDR3 sequence (DNA): TGTGCCTGGAGTAAACAGGGGTGGGCCTACGAGCAGTACTTC.

This clonotype was recorded at least ten times. The chain is built from TRBV7-9 and TRBJ2-5; the match to TRBD2 covers 10 bases. This CDR3 contains 16 residues. CDR1 SEHNR and CDR2 FQNEAQ come from the germline V gene (reference sequence). Trimming at V came to 4 bases and at J to 4 bases, leaving 9 bases not matched to a gene. CDR3 protein: CASSSQAGGPGETQYF. Written as DNA, the CDR3 is TGTGCCAGCAGCTCCCAAGCGGGAGGGCCCGGAGAGACCCAGTACTTC.

This clonotype was picked up a small number of times. The rearrangement uses TRBV20-1 and TRBJ1-4; D is perhaps TRBD1 (6 bases). The CDR3 totals 13 residues. Germline assignment: CDR1 DFQATT and CDR2 SNEGSKA (reference sequence). Trimming removed 6 bases at V and 7 bases at J, with 15 bases between. The CDR3 DNA is TGCAGTGCCACCGCCGGGACATTTGAAAAACTGTTTTTT. Its protein product is CSATAGTFEKLFF.

This clonotype was seen a handful of times. This chain uses TRBV7-2 with TRBJ1-2; D unclear. Germline V lookup: CDR1 SGHTA, CDR2 FQGNSA. The V and J ends lost 4 bases and 3 bases respectively, with 9 bases between them. This CDR3 is 13 amino acids long. CDR3 nucleotides: TGTGCCAGCAGCTCGGACCGGTACTATGGCTACACCTTC. This sequence encodes CASSSDRYYGYTF.

J is TRBJ1-1 and V is TRBV30; D is undetermined. The V gene's germline CDR1 is GTSNPN and CDR2 SVGIG (reference sequence). This CDR3 is 14 amino acids long. The V end lost 3 bases, the J end lost 4 bases, and 15 bases lay between the germline ends. This CDR3 is CAWRLKGSPTEAFF. The DNA for the CDR3 is TGTGCCTGGAGACTTAAGGGAAGTCCCACTGAAGCTTTCTTT. Full variable domain (rest looked up from reference TRBV30 and TRBJ1-1): SQTIHQWPATLVQPVGSPLSLECTVEGTSNPNLYWYRQAAGRGLQLLFYSVGIGQISSEVPQNLSASRPQDRQFILSSKKLLLSDSGFYLCAWRLKGSPTEAFFGQGTRLTVV.

In its sample, this clonotype was seen many times. The chain joins TRBV3-1 to TRBJ1-2; TRBD1 might be the D (5 bases). The CDR3 length is 15 residues. V lost 6 bases and J 2 bases, leaving 16 bases between the germline ends. Per germline, CDR1 LGHDT and CDR2 YNNKEL (reference sequence). The CDR3 DNA follows: TGTGCCAGCAGTGAGCGGGGGGTGCAGAACTATGGCTACACCTTC. It is translated as CASSERGVQNYGYTF.

This chain joins TRBV10-3 and TRBJ2-1, with 10 nucleotides matching TRBD2. V trimming: 5 bases; J trimming: 7 bases; junction bases outside the gene matches: 5. The CDR3 has 14 amino acids. CDR1 and CDR2 from the germline V gene are ENHRY and SYGVKD. The CDR3 region is CAISPSGSRNEQFF. The CDR3 DNA reads as TGTGCCATCAGTCCTAGCGGGAGCAGAAATGAGCAGTTCTTC.